This TCR beta chain is drawn from a study of cytomegalovirus exposure and HLA in healthy donors (dated by TCRdb to 2017 to 2019). With respect to the entire study: In an earlier analysis of under 600 of the donors, under 300 Gb of sequence data and roughly 100 million unique TCR beta sequences from some 170 million T cells were reported. Roughly 310 gigabases of sequencing data and 80 million or so unique TCR sequences were included in an early release covering over 600 HLA-typed donors. Among the approximately 420 genotyped donors, around 79% belonged to the genetic ancestry cluster associated with self-reported Caucasian donors. The study aimed to test whether signatures of past pathogen exposure could be identified by cataloging public T cell receptors. The study profiled the T cell repertoires of hundreds of subjects by immunosequencing and related them to cytomegalovirus serostatus. Besides the first cohort of roughly 640 subjects, a separate validation cohort made up of 120 different subjects was used. The study combined high-throughput TCR immunosequencing, statistical association of individual TCRs with disease status, and machine learning to predict cytomegalovirus infection status. A later analysis re-analyzed previously published TCR beta repertoires from several hundred donors and added high-resolution HLA genotyping to study TCR occurrence patterns. Rather than drawing on any new phenotypic data, the later analysis identified candidate immune exposures from TCR beta sequences and the way those sequences occurred across donors. In an earlier analysis of over 550 of the donors, high-throughput TCR beta sequencing was used to judge whether each TCR beta V gene segment behaved as functional or pseudogenic. Alongside the repertoire data, information on donor age, sex, ethnicity and CMV serostatus was compiled. A later genetic analysis took genome-wide SNP genotypes for about three fifths of the roughly 700 donors and used that subset as a discovery cohort. Every repertoire in the discovery cohort had been generated on one and the same sequencing platform. Both class I and class II loci were covered by HLA typing, at four-digit resolution. The number of donors typed differed by locus, with roughly 629-640 for A, B, C, DRB1 and DQB1, more than 500 for DQA1, some 570 for DPA1, and 400 to 490 for DPB1. Five DR-DQ haplotypes were handled as single units for association and clustering because linkage in the cohort was strong. Among around 400 genotyped donors of the cohort, an average of roughly 230,000 unique TCR beta nucleotide sequences was sequenced per donor, of which roughly 17% were non-productive. General study outcomes and caveats: Compared with equally common non-associated chains, HLA-associated TCR beta chains in a later analysis were more clonally expanded and had lower generation probabilities. In a later analysis, several top co-occurrence clusters were reported to appear linked to parvovirus B19, influenza, CMV and Epstein-Barr virus. Because counts were too low, fewer than 20 rarely observed V segments, including chromosome 9 orphons, were excluded from the earlier analysis of a few hundred of the donors. In an earlier analysis of 450 to 750 of the donors, most TCR beta V segments appeared in productive rearrangements about 87% or about 30% of the time, broadly matching IMGT annotations. The presence/absence analyses assumed that sequencing depth was roughly uniform across donors, and that assumption may not be true. A few of the identified cytomegalovirus-associated TCR beta chains were confirmed in vitro to be specific for cytomegalovirus antigens. Because the 87-base-pair reads could not distinguish some IMGT-functional V segments, including TRBV6-2 and TRBV6-3, those segments were excluded. Correlated functional status among segregating V segments might reflect linkage disequilibrium, but an unknown experimental factor could not be ruled out. Cytomegalovirus status was reported to be diagnosed by the classifier with high specificity and sensitivity in both the original and validation cohorts. A later analysis found that most CMV-associated TCR beta chains appeared HLA-restricted, with HLA associations seemingly driven largely by CMV exposure. The study listed 150 to 200 TCR beta chains as associated with cytomegalovirus. V-gene and J-gene trimming of TCR beta chains was associated with a missense DCLRE1C variant in a later genetic analysis, and the association was replicated in an independent cohort. According to the authors, the approach could potentially be generalized to other disease states and immunological phenotypes. Across donors, most TCR sequences were observed very rarely, whereas some public TCRs were present in many individuals. Compared with the approximately 670-donor mean, donors in an Asian-associated ancestry cluster had fewer N-insertions in productive TCRs, according to a later genetic analysis. A further reported finding was that TCR beta sequences accurately predicted the HLA-A and HLA-B alleles for most subjects in the first cohort. This cohort had only TCR beta chains sequenced, and the lack of alpha or paired-chain data limited which features could be detected. At a false discovery rate of 0.05, a later analysis linked 15,000 to 20,000 TCR beta sequences to specific HLA alleles. HLA typing was unavailable for some donors at each locus, so association tests used only the typed subset. Strong co-occurrence of HLA alleles, especially DR and DQ, made assigning TCR associations to individual alleles difficult. The sequencing pipeline was judged likely to have produced a cluster of highly shared sequence variants as a technical artifact. In a later analysis, the rate of TCR association differed among HLA loci, with DRB1 alleles having the most associated TCRs and HLA-C alleles having the fewest. For the cohort, immune exposure information was limited to CMV serostatus.

In total, over 600 healthy bone marrow donors made up the cohort. At the time of sampling, all cohort members were nominally healthy, though unrecorded immune exposures were likely present. The donor tested CMV seronegative and was one of the 352 seronegative cohort members. Every donor gave a peripheral blood sample, and the peripheral blood mononuclear cells from that sample were used for TCR beta sequencing. The Qiagen DNeasy Blood Extraction Kit was used to extract genomic DNA from the blood cell samples. The library was obtained by the immunoSEQ multiplex PCR assay. For the multiplex PCR, a mixture combining 60 forward primers for TCR Vbeta segments and 13 reverse primers for TCR Jbeta segments was used. The CDR3 region of rearranged TCR beta genes was amplified from genomic DNA with a multiplex PCR assay. On the Illumina HiSeq System, the amplified TCR beta libraries were sequenced as 87-base-pair reads. Concerning the study's data processing: A later analysis tallied 80 million to 95 million unique TCR beta chains across the approximately 670 repertoires, and about 12 million of those chains were shared by two or more donors. Raw reads were error-corrected and collapsed into unique sequences by a nearest-neighbor algorithm in which closely related sequences were merged to remove PCR and sequencing errors. Alignment of CDR3 sequences to IMGT reference sequences was used to assign V, D and J gene segments. For a sequence to be retained, a match of at least six nucleotides was required to both a V gene segment and a J gene segment. Rearrangements were called productive when the CDR3 lacked stop codons and stayed in frame with V and J; all others were non-productive. Following IMGT convention, CDR3 was defined as the stretch from the second conserved V-encoded cysteine up to the conserved J-encoded phenylalanine. Sequences without an unambiguous match to a single V gene segment were excluded from the earlier analysis of about 600 of the donors. In an earlier analysis of a few hundred of the donors, a V segment was called functional when productive rearrangements were above 56.7%, and segregating when the standard deviation between donors exceeded 5%. To diagnose cytomegalovirus status from the catalog of TCR beta chain sequences, a statistical classification framework was built. V and J gene assignment, in a later analysis, came from comparing TCR nucleotide sequences with IMGT/GENE-DB human TR gene sequences. Using the TCRdist pipeline, a later analysis assigned CDR3 sequences along with most-parsimonious VDJ recombination scenarios. In a later analysis, each TCR beta chain was defined by its CDR3 amino acid sequence together with its V-gene family, and reads lacking a unique V-gene family were excluded. As a way to deal with suspected cross-contamination and a sequencing artifact, a later analysis dropped 592 nucleotide sequences that were highly shared and had low generation probability. For each public chain, a later analysis derived a clonal expansion index from normalized ranks of inferred template counts within each repertoire. In a later analysis, generation probabilities were computed with a VDJ recombination model fitted to out-of-frame rearrangements, and the resulting probabilities were checked against IGoR. In a later analysis, hypergeometric tests were used to score TCR-TCR, TCR-HLA and TCR-CMV co-occurrence, with a repertoire-size bias correction applied to TCR pairs. In a later analysis, false discovery rates were estimated by permuting HLA or CMV assignments 20 times. In a later analysis, co-occurring TCRs were grouped with DBSCAN, and TCRdist sequence similarity was added when clustering was performed within HLA-allele-positive subsets. Repertoires with fewer than 30,000 or more than 120,000 public chains were left out of co-occurrence clustering, as were about 5 repertoires with anomalous nucleotide sharing. TCRdb took over this immuneACCESS table, retaining in-frame rearrangements with V and J assigned. Such tables are incomplete; in checked studies, under half of the missing clones stem from an unresolved V gene, and the remainder is unexplained. Clone size and V and J calls were adopted from that table, with D and trimming inferred from the DNA. The table for this sample lists about 200,000 clones; around four fifths of them were counted only once. Jointly, the top ten make up 1.7% of the sample.

On this clone itself: Its antigen specificity is not known. Base quality data are lacking; no much larger clone is found one base away.

V and J lose 0 bases and 11 bases, and a span of 17 bases separates them. Including cysteine and phenylalanine, the CDR3 has 16 amino acids. The kept DNA is CDR3 alone, 48 bases in frame from the first base. Via the germline V gene, CDR1 is MNHNS and CDR2 SASEGT. The receptor was isolated from a man in his fifties or sixties in good health and CMV-seronegative. The chain employs TRBV6-1 and TRBJ1-6, and possibly TRBD1, on 5 matching bases. The sequenced material came from PBMCs. The CDR3 here reads CASSEAGYSGGAPLHF. DNA sequence: TGTGCCAGCAGTGAAGCTGGGTATTCCGGAGGGGCACCCCTCCACTTT.